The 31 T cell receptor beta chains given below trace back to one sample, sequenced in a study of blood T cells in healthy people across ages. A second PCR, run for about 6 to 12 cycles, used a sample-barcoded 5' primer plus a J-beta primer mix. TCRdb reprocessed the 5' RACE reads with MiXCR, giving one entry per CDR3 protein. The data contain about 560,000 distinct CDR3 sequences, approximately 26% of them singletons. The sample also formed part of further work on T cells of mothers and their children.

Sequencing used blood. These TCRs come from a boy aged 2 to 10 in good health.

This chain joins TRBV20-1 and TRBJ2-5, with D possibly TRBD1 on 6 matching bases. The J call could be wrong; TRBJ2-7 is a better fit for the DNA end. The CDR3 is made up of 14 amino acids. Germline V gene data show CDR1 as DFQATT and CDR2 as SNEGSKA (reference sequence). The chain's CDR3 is CSASGRQVPYEQYF. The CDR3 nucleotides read TGCAGTGCATCTGGCCGACAGGTCCCCTACGAGCAGTACTTC.

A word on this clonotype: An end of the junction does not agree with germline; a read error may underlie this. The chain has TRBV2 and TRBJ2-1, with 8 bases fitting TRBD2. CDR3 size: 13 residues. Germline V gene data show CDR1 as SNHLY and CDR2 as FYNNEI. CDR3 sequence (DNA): TGTGCCGGCAGGGGACTAGATCACAATGAGCAGTTCTTC. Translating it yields CAGRGLDHNEQFF.

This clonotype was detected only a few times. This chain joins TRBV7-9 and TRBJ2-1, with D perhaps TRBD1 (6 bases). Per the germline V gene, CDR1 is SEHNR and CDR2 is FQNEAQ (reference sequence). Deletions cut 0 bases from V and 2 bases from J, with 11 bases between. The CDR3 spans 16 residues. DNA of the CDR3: TGTGCCAGCAGCTTAGCCCCCCAGGGGCCCTACAATGAGCAGTTCTTC. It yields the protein CASSLAPQGPYNEQFF. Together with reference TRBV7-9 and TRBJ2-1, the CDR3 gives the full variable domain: DTGVSQNPRHKITKRGQNVTFRCDPISEHNRLYWYRQTLGQGPEFLTYFQNEAQLEKSRLLSDRFSAERPKGSFSTLEIQRTEQGDSAMYLCASSLAPQGPYNEQFFGPGTRLTVL.

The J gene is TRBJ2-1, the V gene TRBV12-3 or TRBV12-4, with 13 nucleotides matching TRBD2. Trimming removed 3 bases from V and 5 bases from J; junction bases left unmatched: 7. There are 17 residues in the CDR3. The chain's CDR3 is CASSFPGLAGIHNEQFF. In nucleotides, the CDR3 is TGTGCCAGCAGTTTCCCGGGACTAGCGGGAATTCACAATGAGCAGTTCTTC.

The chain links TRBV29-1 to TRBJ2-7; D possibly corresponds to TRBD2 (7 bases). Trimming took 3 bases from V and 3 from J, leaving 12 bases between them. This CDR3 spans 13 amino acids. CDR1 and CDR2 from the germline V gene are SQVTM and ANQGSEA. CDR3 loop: CSVERGGNYEQYF. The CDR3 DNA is TGCAGCGTTGAGAGGGGGGGTAACTACGAGCAGTACTTC.

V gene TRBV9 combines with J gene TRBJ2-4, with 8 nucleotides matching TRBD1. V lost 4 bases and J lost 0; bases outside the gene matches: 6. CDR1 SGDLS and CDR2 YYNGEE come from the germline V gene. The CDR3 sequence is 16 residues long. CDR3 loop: CASSLRGQGAKNIQYF. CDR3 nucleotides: TGTGCCAGCAGCCTGCGTGGACAGGGAGCCAAAAACATTCAGTACTTC.

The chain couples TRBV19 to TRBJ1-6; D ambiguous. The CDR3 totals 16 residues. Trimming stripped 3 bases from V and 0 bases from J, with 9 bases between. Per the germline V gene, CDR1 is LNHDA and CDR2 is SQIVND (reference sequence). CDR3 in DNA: TGTGCCAGTAGTATGCCCAGAAGCTCCTATAATTCACCCCTCCACTTT. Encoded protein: CASSMPRSSYNSPLHF.

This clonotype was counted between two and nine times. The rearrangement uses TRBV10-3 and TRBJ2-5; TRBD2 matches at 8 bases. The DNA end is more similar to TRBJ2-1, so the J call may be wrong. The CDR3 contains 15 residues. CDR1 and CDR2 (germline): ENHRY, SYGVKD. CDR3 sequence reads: CAISESGGRHNEQFF. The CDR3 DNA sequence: TGTGCCATCAGTGAGTCTGGCGGGAGGCACAATGAGCAGTTCTTC.

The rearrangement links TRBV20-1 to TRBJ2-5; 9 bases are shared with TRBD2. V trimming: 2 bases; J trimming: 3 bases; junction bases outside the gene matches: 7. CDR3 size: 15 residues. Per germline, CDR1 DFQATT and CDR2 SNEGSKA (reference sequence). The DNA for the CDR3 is TGCAGTGCTAGATGGTCCCGGACTAGCGAAGAGACCCAGTACTTC. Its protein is CSARWSRTSEETQYF.

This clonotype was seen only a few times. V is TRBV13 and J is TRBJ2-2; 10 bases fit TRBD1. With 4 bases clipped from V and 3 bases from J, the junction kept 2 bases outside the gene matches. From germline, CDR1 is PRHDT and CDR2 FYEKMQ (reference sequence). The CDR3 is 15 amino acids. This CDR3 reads CASSYGQGDTGELFF. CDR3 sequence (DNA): TGTGCCAGCAGCTACGGACAGGGGGACACCGGGGAGCTGTTTTTT.

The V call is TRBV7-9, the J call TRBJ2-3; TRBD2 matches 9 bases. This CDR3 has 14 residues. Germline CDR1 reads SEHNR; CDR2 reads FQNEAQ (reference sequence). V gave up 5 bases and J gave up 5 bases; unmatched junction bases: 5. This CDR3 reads CASSRSGRGDTQYF. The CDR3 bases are TGTGCCAGCAGCCGTAGCGGGAGAGGAGATACGCAGTATTTT.

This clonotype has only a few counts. The CDR3 protein is CASSHRDSGYTF. The CDR3 coding sequence is TGTGCCAGCAGTCACCGGGACTCCGGCTACACCTTC. This chain uses TRBV12-3 or TRBV12-4 with TRBJ1-2; TRBD1 is a possible D gene (5 bases). There are 12 residues in the CDR3. V lost 5 bases, J lost 8 bases, and 12 bases lay in between.

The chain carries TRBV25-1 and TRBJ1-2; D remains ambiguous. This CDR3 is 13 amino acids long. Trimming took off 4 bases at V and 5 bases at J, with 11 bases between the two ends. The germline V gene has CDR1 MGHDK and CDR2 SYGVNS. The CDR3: CASSAHAPYGYTF. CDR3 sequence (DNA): TGTGCCAGCAGTGCCCATGCCCCTTATGGCTACACCTTC.

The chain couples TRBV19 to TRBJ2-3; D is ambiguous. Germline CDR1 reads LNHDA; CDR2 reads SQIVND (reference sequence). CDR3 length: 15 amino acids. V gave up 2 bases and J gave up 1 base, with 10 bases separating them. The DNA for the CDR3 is TGTGCCAGTAGTATAACCCCGGCAGGCACAGATACGCAGTATTTT. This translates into CASSITPAGTDTQYF. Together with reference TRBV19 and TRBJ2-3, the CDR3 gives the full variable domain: DGGITQSPKYLFRKEGQNVTLSCEQNLNHDAMYWYRQDPGQGLRLIYYSQIVNDFQKGDIAEGYSVSREKKESFPLTVTSAQKNPTAFYLCASSITPAGTDTQYFGPGTRLTVL.

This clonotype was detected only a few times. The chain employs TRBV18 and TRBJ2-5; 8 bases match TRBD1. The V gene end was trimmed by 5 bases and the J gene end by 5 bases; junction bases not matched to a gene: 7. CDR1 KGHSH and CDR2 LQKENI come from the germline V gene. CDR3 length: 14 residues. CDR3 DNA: TGTGCCAGCTCAGCGTCAGGGGGCTCGGAGACCCAGTACTTC. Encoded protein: CASSASGGSETQYF.

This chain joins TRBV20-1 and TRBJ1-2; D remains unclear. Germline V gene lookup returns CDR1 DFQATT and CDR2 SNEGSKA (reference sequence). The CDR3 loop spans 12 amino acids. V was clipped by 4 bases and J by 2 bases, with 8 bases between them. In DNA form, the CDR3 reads TGCAGTGCTATAACCATAAACTATGGCTACACCTTC. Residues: CSAITINYGYTF.

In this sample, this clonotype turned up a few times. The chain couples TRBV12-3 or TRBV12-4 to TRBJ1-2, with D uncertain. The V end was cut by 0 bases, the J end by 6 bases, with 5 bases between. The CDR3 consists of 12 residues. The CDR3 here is CASSLAQNGYTF. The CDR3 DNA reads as TGTGCCAGCAGTTTAGCACAGAATGGCTACACCTTC.

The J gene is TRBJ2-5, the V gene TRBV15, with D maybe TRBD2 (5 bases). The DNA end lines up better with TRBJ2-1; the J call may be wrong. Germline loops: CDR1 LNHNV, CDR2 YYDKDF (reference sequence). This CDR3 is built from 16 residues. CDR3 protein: CATSRGLAVRYNEQFF. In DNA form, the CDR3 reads TGTGCCACCAGCAGAGGGCTAGCAGTGAGGTACAATGAGCAGTTCTTC.

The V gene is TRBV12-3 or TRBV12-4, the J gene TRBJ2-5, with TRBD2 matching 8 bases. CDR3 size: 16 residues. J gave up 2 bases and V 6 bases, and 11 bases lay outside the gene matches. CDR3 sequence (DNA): TGTGCCAGCAGAGGGCCTAGGATAGCGGGACAAGAGACCCAGTACTTC. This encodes CASRGPRIAGQETQYF.

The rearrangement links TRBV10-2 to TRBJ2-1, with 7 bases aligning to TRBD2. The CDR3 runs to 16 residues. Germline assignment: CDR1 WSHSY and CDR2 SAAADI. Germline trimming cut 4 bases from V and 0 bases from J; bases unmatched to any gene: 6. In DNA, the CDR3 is TGCGCCAGCAGTGTTTCTGGCGGGAGCTCCTACAATGAGCAGTTCTTC. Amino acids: CASSVSGGSSYNEQFF.

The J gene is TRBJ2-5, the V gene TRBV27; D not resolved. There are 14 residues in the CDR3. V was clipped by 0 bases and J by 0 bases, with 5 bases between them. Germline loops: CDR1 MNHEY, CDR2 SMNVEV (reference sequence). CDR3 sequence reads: CASSLSWDQETQYF. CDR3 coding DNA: TGTGCCAGCAGTTTATCGTGGGACCAAGAGACCCAGTACTTC.

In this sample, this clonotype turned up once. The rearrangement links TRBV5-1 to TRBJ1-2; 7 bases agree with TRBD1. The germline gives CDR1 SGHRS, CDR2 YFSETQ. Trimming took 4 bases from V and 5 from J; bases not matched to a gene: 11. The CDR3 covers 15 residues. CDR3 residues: CASSPWTGFRYGYTF. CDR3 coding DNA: TGCGCCAGCAGCCCTTGGACAGGTTTTAGGTATGGCTACACCTTC.

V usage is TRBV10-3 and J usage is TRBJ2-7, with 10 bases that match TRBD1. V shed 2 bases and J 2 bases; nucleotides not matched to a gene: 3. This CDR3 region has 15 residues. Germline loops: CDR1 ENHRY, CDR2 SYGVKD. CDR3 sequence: CAISEGQGGAYEQYF. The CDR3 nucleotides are TGTGCCATCAGTGAGGGACAGGGGGGGGCCTACGAGCAGTACTTC.

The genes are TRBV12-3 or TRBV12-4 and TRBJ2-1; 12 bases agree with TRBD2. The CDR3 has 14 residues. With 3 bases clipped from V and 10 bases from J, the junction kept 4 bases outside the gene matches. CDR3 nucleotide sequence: TGTGCCAGCAGTTTGACTAGCGGGAGAGGAGAGCAGTTCTTC. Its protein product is CASSLTSGRGEQFF.

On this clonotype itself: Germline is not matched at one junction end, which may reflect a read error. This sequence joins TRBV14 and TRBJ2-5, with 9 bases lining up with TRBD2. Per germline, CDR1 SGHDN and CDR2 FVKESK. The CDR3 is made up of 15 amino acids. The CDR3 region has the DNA TGTGCCAGCAGCCAAGGGCTAGCGGGGACGGGTGAGCAGATCTTC. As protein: CASSQGLAGTGEQIF.

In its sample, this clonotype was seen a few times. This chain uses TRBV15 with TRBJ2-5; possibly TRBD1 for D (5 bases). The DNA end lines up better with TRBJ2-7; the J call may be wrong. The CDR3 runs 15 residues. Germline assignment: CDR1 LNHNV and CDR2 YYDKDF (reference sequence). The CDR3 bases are TGTGCCACCAGCAGAGATCAGAGTCAGGGATACGAGCAGTACTTC. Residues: CATSRDQSQGYEQYF.

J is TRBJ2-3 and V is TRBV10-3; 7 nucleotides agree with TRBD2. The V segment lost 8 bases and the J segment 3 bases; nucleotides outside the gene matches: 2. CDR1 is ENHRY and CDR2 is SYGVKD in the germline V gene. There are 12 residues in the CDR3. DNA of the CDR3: TGTGCCATCGCGGGGGATACAGATACGCAGTATTTT. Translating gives CAIAGDTDTQYF.

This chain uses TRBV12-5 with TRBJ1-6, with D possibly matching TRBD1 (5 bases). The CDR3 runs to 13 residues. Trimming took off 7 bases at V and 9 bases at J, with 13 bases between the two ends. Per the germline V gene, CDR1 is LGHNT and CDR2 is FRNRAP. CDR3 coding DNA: TGTGCTAGTGCAAGCCAGGGAAGTTCACCCCTCCACTTT. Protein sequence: CASASQGSSPLHF.

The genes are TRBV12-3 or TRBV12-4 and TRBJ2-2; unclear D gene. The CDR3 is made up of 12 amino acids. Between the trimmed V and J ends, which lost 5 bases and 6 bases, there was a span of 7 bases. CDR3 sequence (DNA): TGTGCCAGCAGTAGTGAAGCCGGGGAGCTGTTTTTT. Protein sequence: CASSSEAGELFF.

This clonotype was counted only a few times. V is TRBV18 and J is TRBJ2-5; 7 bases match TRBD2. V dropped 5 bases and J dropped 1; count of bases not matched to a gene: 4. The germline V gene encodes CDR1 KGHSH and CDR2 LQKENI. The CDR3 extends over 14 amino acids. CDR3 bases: TGTGCCAGCTCAATGACTAGCAGCCAAGAGACCCAGTACTTC. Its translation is CASSMTSSQETQYF.

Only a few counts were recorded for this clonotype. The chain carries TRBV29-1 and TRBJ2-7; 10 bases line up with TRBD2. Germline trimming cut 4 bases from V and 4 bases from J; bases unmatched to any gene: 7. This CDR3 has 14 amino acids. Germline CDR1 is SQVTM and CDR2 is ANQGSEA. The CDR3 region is CSVGLAGALYEQYF. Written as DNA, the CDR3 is TGCAGCGTTGGCCTAGCGGGAGCACTGTACGAGCAGTACTTC.